This T cell receptor (beta chain) was observed in a study of post-analysis software for immune sequencing data. Whole-study context: Disease courses included relapsing-remitting, secondary progressive and progressive-relapsing multiple sclerosis. Points from the study as a whole: Normalized Chao1 diversity was significantly lower in multiple sclerosis patients than in controls.

As regards this clonotype: Its antigen remains unknown. The junction and the germline gene differ at one end; a read error may be behind it.

TCR beta cDNA libraries had unique molecular identifiers. Roughly 500,000 cDNA molecules were obtained from 1 to 10 million T cells. TCRdb recomputed calls from the PCR reads with MiXCR, one row per CDR3 protein. The sample carries some 890,000 distinct CDR3 sequences, approximately 57% recorded once. Sequencing input: blood. The receptor's source is a girl aged 5-17 years with multiple sclerosis.

In nucleotides, the CDR3 is TGTGCCTGCAGCCACAGGGGGGGTGAGCAGTTCTTC. Amino acids: CACSHRGGEQFF. The chain has TRBV3-1 and TRBJ2-1; D is perhaps TRBD1 (8 bases). The V gene's germline CDR1 is LGHDT and CDR2 YNNKEL (reference sequence). The CDR3 totals 12 residues.